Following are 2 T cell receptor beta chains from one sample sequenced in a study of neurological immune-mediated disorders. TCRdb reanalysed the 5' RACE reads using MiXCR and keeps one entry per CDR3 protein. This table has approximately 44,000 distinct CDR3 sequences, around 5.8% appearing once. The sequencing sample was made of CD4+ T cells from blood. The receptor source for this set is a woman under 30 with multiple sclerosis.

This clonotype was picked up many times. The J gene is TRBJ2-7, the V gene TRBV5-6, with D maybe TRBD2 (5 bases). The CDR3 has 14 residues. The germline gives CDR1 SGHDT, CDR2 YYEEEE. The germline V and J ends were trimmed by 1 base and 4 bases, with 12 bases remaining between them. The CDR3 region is CASSLLGVRYEQYV. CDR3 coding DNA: TGTGCCAGCAGCTTGCTCGGGGTTCGGTACGAGCAGTACGTC.

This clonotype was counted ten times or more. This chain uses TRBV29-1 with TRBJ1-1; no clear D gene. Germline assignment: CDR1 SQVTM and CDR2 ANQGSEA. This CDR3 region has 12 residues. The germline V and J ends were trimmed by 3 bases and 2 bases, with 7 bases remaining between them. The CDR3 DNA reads TGCAGCGTTGATCGGGGTAACACTGAAGCTTTCTTT. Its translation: CSVDRGNTEAFF.